The 21 T cell receptor beta chains below come from one sample, sequenced in a study of OX40 agonist ivuxolimab in advanced cancers. Sequencing was performed with immunoSEQ multiplex PCR; in TCRdb, only in-frame clones are kept and a portion is missing. Seen here are about 49,000 clones, 85% observed once, and the top ten hold 20%. This material consisted of CD4+ or CD8+ T cells sorted from blood, taken in a trial of the OX40 agonist ivuxolimab. All receptors derive from an adult with an advanced solid tumor such as melanoma, head and neck, liver or kidney cancer.

This chain's CDR3 is CASLEGDTEAFF. The CDR3, as DNA: TGTGCCAGCCTCGAGGGAGACACTGAAGCTTTCTTT. V is TRBV28 and J is TRBJ1-1; D remains ambiguous. The ends were cut back, 8 bases at V and 3 bases at J, with 10 bases in the middle. CDR1 is MDHEN, CDR2 SYDVKM, per germline. This CDR3 has 12 amino acids.

This clone occurred once. The chain links TRBV28 to TRBJ1-5; the match to TRBD1 covers 8 bases. V shed 6 bases, J shed 4 bases, and the junction held 2 bases outside the gene matches. This CDR3 region has 13 residues. Germline V CDR1 and CDR2: MDHEN, SYDVKM. In DNA, the CDR3 is TGTGCCAGCAGGCGACAGGGGAATCAGCCCCAGCATTTT. This translates into CASRRQGNQPQHF.

This chain uses TRBV4-2 with TRBJ2-4; 12 positions agree with TRBD2. V shed 3 bases and J 9 bases; nucleotides not matched to a gene: 9. This CDR3 is 16 amino acids long. CDR1 LGHNA and CDR2 YNFKEQ come from the germline V gene. The CDR3 loop reads CASSQGLAGGQGIQYF. As DNA, the CDR3 is TGTGCCAGCAGCCAGGGACTAGCGGGCGGGCAGGGCATTCAGTACTTC.

The chain links TRBV28 to TRBJ1-2; D may be TRBD1 (5 bases). V was cut by 10 bases and J by 8 bases, with 17 bases left in between. Germline V gives CDR1 MDHEN, CDR2 SYDVKM. The CDR3 is 12 amino acids. In DNA, the CDR3 is TGTGCCACGGGGGGAGGGGAAGTCGGCTACACCTTC. It encodes CATGGGEVGYTF.

This rearrangement joins TRBV6-5 to TRBJ2-7, with a possible D match to TRBD1 (6 bases). V was clipped by 8 bases and J by 4 bases, with 18 bases between them. This CDR3 has 14 residues. CDR1 and CDR2 (germline): MNHEY, SVGAGI. The CDR3 reads CASGLRGGTYEQYF. The CDR3 nucleotides are TGTGCCAGCGGGTTAAGAGGGGGTACTTACGAGCAGTACTTC.

The chain recombines TRBV10-3 with TRBJ2-5, with TRBD1 identical over 11 bases. Per the germline V gene, CDR1 is ENHRY and CDR2 is SYGVKD. The CDR3 is 16 residues long. V shed 6 bases and J 5 bases; nucleotides not matched to a gene: 11. DNA of the CDR3: TGTGCCATCAGCTTAAACCCGGGACAGGGGGTGGAGACCCAGTACTTC. Its protein is CAISLNPGQGVETQYF.

The CDR3 loop is CASSLPGQGVDEQFF. In nucleotides, the CDR3 is TGTGCCAGCAGTTTACCGGGACAGGGCGTTGATGAGCAGTTCTTC. This chain links TRBV6-5 with TRBJ2-1; 9 nucleotides line up with TRBD1. V lost 4 bases and J lost 8; bases outside the gene matches: 9. Looked up from germline, CDR1 is MNHEY and CDR2 is SVGAGI. CDR3 length equals 15 residues.

The rearrangement links TRBV9 to TRBJ2-7; unclear D gene. V lost 3 bases and J 6 bases, leaving 16 bases between the germline ends. The CDR3 runs 14 residues. Germline CDR1 reads SGDLS; CDR2 reads YYNGEE. CDR3 in amino acids: CASSAVPLRGEQYV. DNA of the CDR3: TGTGCCAGCAGCGCGGTCCCCCTTCGAGGCGAGCAGTACGTC.

This clone was seen only once. This chain uses TRBV28 with TRBJ1-6; a weak D match, TRBD1 (5 bases). V lost 8 bases and J 2 bases, leaving 16 bases between the germline ends. Germline V gene sequence: CDR1 MDHEN, CDR2 SYDVKM. This CDR3 has 16 residues. DNA of the CDR3: TGTGCCAGCCTCGAGGTGGGGGACGCCTATAATTCACCCCTCCACTTT. It encodes CASLEVGDAYNSPLHF. The full variable domain, with the rest looked up from reference TRBV28 and TRBJ1-6, is DVKVTQSSRYLVKRTGEKVFLECVQDMDHENMFWYRQDPGLGLRLIYFSYDVKMKEKGDIPEGYSVSREKKERFSLILESASTNQTSMYLCASLEVGDAYNSPLHFGNGTRLTVT.

The chain carries TRBV27 and TRBJ2-1, with D unclear. V was shortened by 2 bases and J by 5 bases, with 7 bases between the two germline ends. The CDR3 consists of 13 residues. Germline-derived CDR1 and CDR2 are MNHEY and SMNVEV (reference sequence). As DNA, the CDR3 is TGTGCCAGCAGTTTACCCGGACACAATGAGCAGTTCTTC. Amino acid sequence: CASSLPGHNEQFF.

This rearrangement joins TRBV4-3 to TRBJ2-1; D is perhaps TRBD2 (6 bases). Germline assignment: CDR1 LGHNA and CDR2 YSLEER. The CDR3 spans 16 residues. Deletions cut 2 bases from V and 6 bases from J, with 17 bases between. This CDR3 reads CASSQKAGFPVNEQFF. In DNA, the CDR3 is TGCGCCAGCAGCCAAAAGGCGGGGTTTCCCGTCAATGAGCAGTTCTTC.

This chain joins TRBV9 and TRBJ2-1; D gene ambiguous. The CDR3 has 14 residues. Per germline, CDR1 SGDLS and CDR2 YYNGEE. The V and J ends lost 7 bases and 8 bases respectively, with 19 bases between them. CDR3: CASGDSTGRDEQFF. CDR3 sequence (DNA): TGTGCCAGCGGGGATTCAACTGGAAGGGATGAGCAGTTCTTC.

About this clone: The conserved final phenylalanine or tryptophan is absent from the CDR3, which likely points to a read error. It is unclear where the CDR3 begins or ends on the DNA, so no DNA is shown, and the CDR3 is as TCRdb lists it. The chain recombines TRBV28 with TRBJ1-2; TRBD1 was called by the table and not checked on the DNA. Germline assignment: CDR1 MDHEN and CDR2 SYDVKM. The CDR3 numbers 9 amino acids, ends counted. CDR3 loop: CASRPRDIG.

The chain joins TRBV4-1 to TRBJ2-7; D might be TRBD2 (5 bases). Germline CDR1 MGHRA, CDR2 YSYEKL. The ends were cut back, 1 base at V and 3 bases at J, with 7 bases in the middle. CDR3 size: 13 residues. The CDR3 DNA follows: TGCGCCAGCAGCCAAGGGGAGAACTACGAGCAGTACGTC. It yields the protein CASSQGENYEQYV.

V gene TRBV6-4 combines with J gene TRBJ1-2, with D possibly being TRBD1 (5 bases). Germline CDR1 is MRHNA and CDR2 is SNTAGT. CDR3 length: 12 amino acids. V lost 7 bases to trimming and J lost 5 bases, with 11 bases between them. This chain's CDR3 is CASKGRGYGYTF. In DNA form, the CDR3 reads TGTGCCAGCAAGGGGCGGGGTTATGGCTACACCTTC.

V and J are TRBV7-9 and TRBJ2-2; D gene uncertain. The CDR3 is 12 amino acids. The V gene's germline CDR1 is SEHNR and CDR2 FQNEAQ (reference sequence). The ends were cut back, 3 bases at V and 5 bases at J, with 4 bases in the middle. The CDR3 reads CASSLVTGELFF. The CDR3 DNA reads as TGTGCCAGCAGCTTGGTGACCGGGGAGCTGTTTTTT.

The rearrangement joins TRBV4-1 to TRBJ1-5, with D maybe TRBD1 (6 bases). CDR1 and CDR2 from the germline V gene are MGHRA and YSYEKL. The CDR3 loop spans 16 amino acids. Trimming took 0 bases from V and 0 from J, leaving 9 bases between them. CDR3 sequence: CASSQEGGSSNQPQHF. The CDR3 DNA reads as TGCGCCAGCAGCCAAGAAGGGGGTAGTAGCAATCAGCCCCAGCATTTT.

V is TRBV5-8 and J is TRBJ2-6, with TRBD1 matching 8 bases. Germline loops: CDR1 SGHTS, CDR2 YDEGEE. This CDR3 has 17 residues. Unmatched junction bases numbered 4, after V lost 2 bases and J lost 0 bases. The CDR3 spells CASSFRTGSSGANVLTF. The CDR3 nucleotides are TGTGCCAGCAGCTTCCGGACAGGGAGCTCTGGGGCCAACGTCCTGACTTTC. The variable domain in full, completed from reference TRBV5-8 and TRBJ2-6, reads EAGVTQSPTHLIKTRGQQATLRCSPISGHTSVYWYQQALGLGLQFLLWYDEGEERNRGNFPPRFSGRQFPNYSSELNVNALELEDSALYLCASSFRTGSSGANVLTFGAGSRLTVL.

The chain carries TRBV7-8 and TRBJ2-7, with TRBD2 as a possible D gene (6 bases). The V and J ends lost 5 bases and 7 bases respectively, with 15 bases between them. The germline gives CDR1 SGHVS, CDR2 FQNEAQ. The CDR3 runs 13 residues. The CDR3 region is CASSQSSGREQYV. The DNA of the CDR3 is TGTGCCAGCAGCCAATCCTCCGGGAGAGAGCAGTACGTC.

CDR3 protein: CASSGTGFTGELFF. CDR3 coding DNA: TGTGCCAGCAGCGGGACAGGGTTTACCGGGGAGCTGTTTTTT. V is TRBV7-6 and J is TRBJ2-2; 9 positions match TRBD1. The ends lost 5 bases at V and 5 bases at J; junction bases unmatched: 3. Germline V gene sequence: CDR1 SGHVS, CDR2 FNYEAQ. The CDR3 totals 14 residues.

The V gene is TRBV7-2, the J gene TRBJ1-5; 8 bases match TRBD1. CDR3 length: 16 amino acids. Losses at the gene ends were 4 bases for V and 3 bases for J; bases not matched to a gene: 8. Germline loops: CDR1 SGHTA, CDR2 FQGNSA. The CDR3 DNA reads TGTGCCAGCAGCTCATTTCTGACAGGGGACAATCAGCCCCAGCATTTT. Amino acid sequence: CASSSFLTGDNQPQHF.